This is a list of T cell receptor beta chains from one sample in a study of T cell changes during pregnancy in multiple sclerosis. Only in-frame clones appear in the TCRdb table, and some are missing; sequencing was by immunoSEQ multiplex PCR. The sample shows under 65,000 clones, roughly 92% of them seen only once. This sample comprised peripheral blood, obtained in the second trimester of pregnancy. The receptors were gathered from a female donor with multiple sclerosis, enrolled in a pregnancy study. CDR3s include the opening cysteine and the closing phenylalanine or tryptophan. Fields, in order: D gene, V gene, J gene, CDR3 length, CDR3 DNA, CDR3 protein. A D gene is named only where the DNA matches it firmly.

>TRBD1|TRBV27|TRBJ2-7|15
TGTGCCAGCAGTTTAGACGGGACAGGGGCCTACGAGCAGTACTTC
CASSLDGTGAYEQYF
>TRBD2|TRBV30|TRBJ2-3|18
TGTGCCTGGAGTGTAGGTCTAGCGGGAGGGGGAAGCACAGATACGCAGTATTTT
CAWSVGLAGGGSTDTQYF
>.|TRBV4-1|TRBJ2-1|13
TGCGCCAGCAGCCTATTCCCGTACAATGAGCAGTTCTTC
CASSLFPYNEQFF
>TRBD1|TRBV5-4|TRBJ2-6|17
TGTGCCAGCAGCTTGGGTAACAGGGGGCGTGGGGCCAACGTCCTGACTTTC
CASSLGNRGRGANVLTF
>.|TRBV5-6|TRBJ2-2|14
TGTGCCAGCAGCTTGGGGGACATCACCGGGGAGCTGTTTTTT
CASSLGDITGELFF
>.|TRBV27|TRBJ2-1|14
TGTGCCAGCAGTTTAGAGTTCTCCTACAATGAGCAGTTCTTC
CASSLEFSYNEQFF
>.|TRBV13|TRBJ2-1|15
TGTGCCAGCAGCCGTGGCGGGTCCCTACCGGATGAGCAGTTCTTC
CASSRGGSLPDEQFF
>.|TRBV19|TRBJ2-3|17
TGTGCCAGTAGTATCGGTCGGAGGTTACTGTCGACAGATACGCAGTATTTT
CASSIGRRLLSTDTQYF
>TRBD2|TRBV5-4|TRBJ2-3|18
TGTGCCAGCAGCTTATTAATCTCCGCGGGGGGAGGTCCAGATACGCAGTATTTT
CASSLLISAGGGPDTQYF
>.|TRBV6-5|TRBJ1-1|14
TGTGCCAGCAGTTACCGACAGAAGAACACTGAAGCTTTCTTT
CASSYRQKNTEAFF
>.|TRBV20-1|TRBJ2-5|11
TGCAGTCCGCGGGATCAAGAGACCCAGTACTTC
CSPRDQETQYF
>TRBD1|TRBV2|TRBJ2-5|14
TGTGCCAGCAGTGCCAGACAGGGGTGGGAGACCCAGTACTTC
CASSARQGWETQYF
>.|TRBV5-1|TRBJ1-1|14
TGCGCCAGCAGCTGGACGGGGGATGGGGCTGAAGCTTTCTTT
CASSWTGDGAEAFF
>.|TRBV11-2|TRBJ2-5|13
TGTGCCAGCAGCTCAGGGGTTCGGGAGACCCAGTACTTC
CASSSGVRETQYF
>TRBD2|TRBV14|TRBJ2-1|15
TGTGCCAGCAGCCAAGAACTAGCGTCCTACAATGAGCAGTTCTTC
CASSQELASYNEQFF
>TRBD2|TRBV7-8|TRBJ2-1|16
TGTGCCAGCAGCTTAGATGCGGGGGTTGGGTACAATGAGCAGTTCTTC
CASSLDAGVGYNEQFF
>.|TRBV10-3|TRBJ1-1|16
TGTGCCATCAGTGCCCGCCGGGAGACAATGAACACTGAAGCTTTCTTT
CAISARRETMNTEAFF